This T cell receptor (beta chain) was sequenced for a study of persistence of HIV-infected CD4 T cells. This clone was seen a few times. Antigen unknown. Study-level points and caveats: TCRbeta richness was lower in CMV- and Gag-responding cells than in anti-CD3/anti-CD28-responding cells. TCR analyses could not target the rare provirus-carrying CMV-responding cells.

Trimming left V 5 bases short and J 0 bases short, with 11 bases between. CDR3 length equals 15 residues. CDR1 SGHTA and CDR2 FQGNSA come from the germline V gene. This was the immunoSEQ version 4 assay in survey mode. The method was immunoSEQ multiplex PCR; TCRdb's version includes in-frame clones alone and lacks a portion of them. The data hold around 26,000 clones, with approximately 74% observed a single time. The stimulus was an HIV-1 Gag 15-mer peptide pool, around 1.1 ug/peptide/mL. Sorting selected CD4+ T cells upregulating both CD40 ligand and CD69. Donors had undetectable plasma HIV-1 RNA, under 50 copies/mL, for 4+ years.

The receptor comes from an adult man with HIV who was CMV-seropositive. This specimen was CD4+ T cells sorted from PBMCs after approximately 19-hour stimulation, taken from a patient who received antiretroviral therapy. The V and J genes are TRBV7-2 and TRBJ2-1; tentatively, D is TRBD2 (6 bases). The CDR3 loop is CASSPPTSSYNEQFF. CDR3 DNA sequence: TGTGCCAGCAGCCCGCCGACTAGCTCCTACAATGAGCAGTTCTTC.